This T cell receptor (beta chain) was captured in a study of blood T cell repertoires in COVID-19. Overall study: There were acute and convalescent COVID-19 samples, and they came from the United States, Italy and Spain. T cells, B-cell-depleted T cells, or PBMCs supplied cDNA or gDNA.

The length of the CDR3 is 15 residues. Germline CDR1 reads GTSNPN; CDR2 reads SVGIG (reference sequence). V lost 7 bases, J lost 0 bases, and 13 bases lay in between. One Seattle source followed patients from active infection through their disease course. Per the authors' pipeline: The authors estimated nucleated cell counts from reference gene primer amplification. The repertoire was sequenced with immunoSEQ multiplex PCR; TCRdb's copy has only in-frame clones and lacks some. V and J calls and clone size are those listed in that table; D and trimming were worked out from the DNA. The sample has approximately 530,000 clones, roughly 91% seen once.

The sequenced sample consisted of peripheral blood. The receptor was isolated from a woman in her forties or fifties with COVID-19, enrolled during active disease. The chain is built from TRBV30 and TRBJ1-6; no clear D. The CDR3, as DNA: TGTGCCTCGCCGTTTTCGGGCTCCTATAATTCACCCCTCCACTTT. Protein sequence: CASPFSGSYNSPLHF.